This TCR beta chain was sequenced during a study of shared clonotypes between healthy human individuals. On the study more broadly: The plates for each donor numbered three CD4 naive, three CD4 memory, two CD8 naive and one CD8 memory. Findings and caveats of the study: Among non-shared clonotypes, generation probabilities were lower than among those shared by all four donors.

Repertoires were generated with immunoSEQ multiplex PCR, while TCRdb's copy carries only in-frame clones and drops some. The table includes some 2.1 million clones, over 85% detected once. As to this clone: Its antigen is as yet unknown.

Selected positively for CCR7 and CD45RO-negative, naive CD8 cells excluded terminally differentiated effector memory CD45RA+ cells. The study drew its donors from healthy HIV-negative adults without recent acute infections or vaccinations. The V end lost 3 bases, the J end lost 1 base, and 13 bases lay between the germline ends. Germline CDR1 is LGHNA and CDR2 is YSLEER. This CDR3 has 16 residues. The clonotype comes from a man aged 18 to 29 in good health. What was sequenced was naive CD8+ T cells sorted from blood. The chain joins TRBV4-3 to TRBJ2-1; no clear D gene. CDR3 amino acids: CASSHPPRPSYNEQFF. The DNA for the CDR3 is TGCGCCAGCAGCCATCCTCCGCGACCGTCCTACAATGAGCAGTTCTTC.